These 9 T cell receptor beta chains came from one sample sequenced in a study of blood T cell repertoires in COVID-19. Repertoires were generated with immunoSEQ multiplex PCR, while TCRdb's copy carries only in-frame clones and drops some. The sample contains around 280,000 clones, 85% of which appear only once. Material: peripheral blood. The receptors stem from a woman aged 45-59 years with active or convalescent COVID-19.

This clone was counted many times. The chain has TRBV2 and TRBJ2-7; maybe TRBD1 (7 bases). V was pared by 9 bases and J by 6 bases, with 18 bases between. The length of the CDR3 is 13 residues. Germline V gives CDR1 SNHLY, CDR2 FYNNEI. CDR3 in DNA: TGTGCCAGGCCGGACAGGCGGCGGGGCGAGCAGTACTTC. Translated, it gives CARPDRRRGEQYF.

This CDR3 reads CASSLVRGAGGNSPLHF. In DNA form, the CDR3 reads TGCGCCAGCAGCTTAGTCCGAGGGGCAGGGGGTAATTCACCCCTCCACTTT. The chain links TRBV5-1 to TRBJ1-6, with 7 positions matching TRBD1. The CDR3 loop spans 17 amino acids. Germline assignment: CDR1 SGHRS and CDR2 YFSETQ. The V and J ends lost 2 bases and 6 bases, in that order; junction bases with no gene match: 11.

The chain recombines TRBV14 with TRBJ1-1; D is undetermined. The germline CDR1 and CDR2 sequences are SGHDN and FVKESK. The CDR3 is made up of 15 amino acids. V lost 5 bases, J lost 0 bases, and 13 bases lay in between. The CDR3 loop reads CASSKSRRMNTEAFF. The CDR3 DNA follows: TGTGCCAGCAGCAAGTCAAGGAGGATGAACACTGAAGCTTTCTTT.

This clone was recorded once. The genes are TRBV6-4 and TRBJ1-6, with TRBD1 matching over 7 bases. Trimming at V came to 5 bases and at J to 9 bases, leaving 4 bases not matched to a gene. This CDR3 contains 13 residues. Germline V gives CDR1 MRHNA, CDR2 SNTAGT. The CDR3 protein is CASSLDRLSPLHF. CDR3 nucleotide sequence: TGTGCCAGCAGTCTGGACAGGCTTTCACCCCTCCACTTT.

This chain joins TRBV6-5 and TRBJ2-7, with a weak D call TRBD1 (5 bases). Germline CDR1 is MNHEY and CDR2 is SVGAGI. The CDR3 consists of 12 residues. V lost 7 bases and J 1 base, leaving 8 bases between the germline ends. CDR3 coding DNA: TGTGCCAGCATTACAGGTTCCTACGAGCAGTACTTC. It is translated as CASITGSYEQYF.

The chain recombines TRBV5-6 with TRBJ1-4; no definite D call. CDR1 is SGHDT and CDR2 is YYEEEE in the germline V gene. This CDR3 is built from 17 residues. Trimming cost V 0 bases and J 0 bases, with 12 bases left between them. The CDR3 reads CASSLGPLVATNEKLFF. In DNA, the CDR3 is TGTGCCAGCAGCTTGGGTCCACTTGTTGCAACTAATGAAAAACTGTTTTTT.

V gene TRBV25-1 combines with J gene TRBJ1-3; a weak D match, TRBD1 (5 bases). Germline values: CDR1 MGHDK, CDR2 SYGVNS. V shed 2 bases and J shed 0 bases, with 8 bases lying between them. This CDR3 has 15 amino acids. The CDR3 DNA sequence: TGTGCCAGCAGTGAAAGAAGGGGCTCTGGAAACACCATATATTTT. Translation gives CASSERRGSGNTIYF.

The chain uses TRBV19 and TRBJ1-6, with D tentatively TRBD1 (5 bases). The germline V gene has CDR1 LNHDA and CDR2 SQIVND (reference sequence). The CDR3 contains 15 residues. Trimming removed 5 bases from V and 7 bases from J, with 15 bases in between. The CDR3 sequence: CASSPPGLVNSPLHF. The CDR3 coding sequence is TGTGCCAGTAGTCCCCCGGGACTCGTGAATTCACCCCTCCACTTT.

The chain is built from TRBV28 and TRBJ2-7; TRBD2 is a possible D gene (6 bases). Germline V CDR1 and CDR2: MDHEN, SYDVKM. This CDR3 is 12 amino acids long. With 3 bases removed from V and 4 bases from J, the gap between germline ends came to 7 bases. The CDR3 bases are TGTGCCAGCAGTTTGGGACTTTACGAGCAGTACTTC. It is translated as CASSLGLYEQYF.